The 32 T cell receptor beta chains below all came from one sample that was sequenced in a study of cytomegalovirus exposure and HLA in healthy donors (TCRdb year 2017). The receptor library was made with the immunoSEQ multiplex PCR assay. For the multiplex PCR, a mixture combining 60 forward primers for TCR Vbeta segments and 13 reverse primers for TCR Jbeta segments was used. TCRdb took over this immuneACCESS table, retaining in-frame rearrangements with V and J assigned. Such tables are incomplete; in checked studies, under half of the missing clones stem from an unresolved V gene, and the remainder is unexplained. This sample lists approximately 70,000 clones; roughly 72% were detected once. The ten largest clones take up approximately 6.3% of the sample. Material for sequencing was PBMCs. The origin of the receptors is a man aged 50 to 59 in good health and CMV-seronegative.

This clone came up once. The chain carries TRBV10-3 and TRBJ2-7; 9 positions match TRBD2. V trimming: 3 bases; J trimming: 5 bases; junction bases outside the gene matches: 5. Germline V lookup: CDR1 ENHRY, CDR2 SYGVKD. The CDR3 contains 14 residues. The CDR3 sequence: CAISEGAGGNEQYF. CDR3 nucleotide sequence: TGTGCCATCAGTGAAGGAGCGGGAGGCAACGAGCAGTACTTC.

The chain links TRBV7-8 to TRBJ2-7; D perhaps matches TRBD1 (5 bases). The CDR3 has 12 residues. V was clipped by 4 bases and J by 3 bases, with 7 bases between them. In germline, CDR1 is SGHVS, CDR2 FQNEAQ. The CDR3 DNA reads TGTGCCAGCAGCTCCAGGGACTACGAGCAGTACTTC. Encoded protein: CASSSRDYEQYF. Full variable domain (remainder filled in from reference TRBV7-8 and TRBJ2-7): GAGVSQSPRYKVAKRGQDVALRCDPISGHVSLFWYQQALGQGPEFLTYFQNEAQLDKSGLPSDRFFAERPEGSVSTLKIQRTQQEDSAVYLCASSSRDYEQYFGPGTRLTVT.

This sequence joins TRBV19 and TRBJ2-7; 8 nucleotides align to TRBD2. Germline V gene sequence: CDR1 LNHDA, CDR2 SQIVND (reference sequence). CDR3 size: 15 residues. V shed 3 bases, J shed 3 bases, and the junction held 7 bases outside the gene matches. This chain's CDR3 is CASSMSSGSFYEQYF. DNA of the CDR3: TGTGCCAGTAGTATGTCTAGCGGGTCGTTCTACGAGCAGTACTTC.

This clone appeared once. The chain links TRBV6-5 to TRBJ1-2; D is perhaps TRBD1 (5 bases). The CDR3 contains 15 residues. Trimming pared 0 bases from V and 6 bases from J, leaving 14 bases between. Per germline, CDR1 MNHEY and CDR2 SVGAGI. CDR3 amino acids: CASSYSEGIGNGYTF. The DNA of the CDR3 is TGTGCCAGCAGTTACTCGGAGGGGATTGGAAATGGCTACACCTTC.

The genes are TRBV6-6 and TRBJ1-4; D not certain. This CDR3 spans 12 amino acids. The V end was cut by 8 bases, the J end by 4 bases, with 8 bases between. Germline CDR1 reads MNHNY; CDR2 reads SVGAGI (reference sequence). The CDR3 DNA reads TGTGCCAGCCGGGTCTTTAATGAAAAACTGTTTTTT. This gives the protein CASRVFNEKLFF.

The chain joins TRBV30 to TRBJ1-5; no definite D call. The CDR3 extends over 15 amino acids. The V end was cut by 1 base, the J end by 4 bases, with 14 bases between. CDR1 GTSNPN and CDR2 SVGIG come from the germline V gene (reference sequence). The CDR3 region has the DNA TGTGCCTGGAGTGGCCTGGTGGGAGGAAATCAGCCCCAGCATTTT. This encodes CAWSGLVGGNQPQHF. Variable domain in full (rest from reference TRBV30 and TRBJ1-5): SQTIHQWPATLVQPVGSPLSLECTVEGTSNPNLYWYRQAAGRGLQLLFYSVGIGQISSEVPQNLSASRPQDRQFILSSKKLLLSDSGFYLCAWSGLVGGNQPQHFGDGTRLSIL.

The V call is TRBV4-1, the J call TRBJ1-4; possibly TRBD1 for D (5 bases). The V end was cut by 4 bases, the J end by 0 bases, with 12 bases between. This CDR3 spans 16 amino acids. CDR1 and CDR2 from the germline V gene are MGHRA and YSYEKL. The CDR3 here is CASSRDDRATNEKLFF. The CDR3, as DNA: TGCGCCAGCAGCCGAGACGACAGAGCAACTAATGAAAAACTGTTTTTT.

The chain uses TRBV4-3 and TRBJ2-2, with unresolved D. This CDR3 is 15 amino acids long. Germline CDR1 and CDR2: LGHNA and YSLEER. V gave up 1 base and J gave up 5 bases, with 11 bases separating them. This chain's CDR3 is CASSQAHKSTGELFF. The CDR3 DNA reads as TGCGCCAGCAGCCAAGCCCACAAATCGACCGGGGAGCTGTTTTTT.

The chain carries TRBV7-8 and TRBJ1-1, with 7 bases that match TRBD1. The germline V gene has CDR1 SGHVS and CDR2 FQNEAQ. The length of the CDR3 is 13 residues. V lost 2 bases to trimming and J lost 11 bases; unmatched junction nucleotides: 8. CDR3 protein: CASSLRDSLAAFF. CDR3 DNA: TGTGCCAGCAGCTTACGGGACAGTCTCGCGGCTTTCTTT.

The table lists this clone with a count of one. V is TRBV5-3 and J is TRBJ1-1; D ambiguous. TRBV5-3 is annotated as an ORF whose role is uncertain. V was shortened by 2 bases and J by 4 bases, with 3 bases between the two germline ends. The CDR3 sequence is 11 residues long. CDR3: CARSFSTEAFF. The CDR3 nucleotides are TGTGCCAGAAGCTTCTCCACTGAAGCTTTCTTT.

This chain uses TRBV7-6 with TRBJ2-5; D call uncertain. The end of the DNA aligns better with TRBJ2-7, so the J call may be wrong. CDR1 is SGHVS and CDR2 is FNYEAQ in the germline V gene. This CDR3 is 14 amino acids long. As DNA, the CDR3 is TGTGCCAGCACCCAGAGCGTTGGGGACTACGAGCAGTACTTC. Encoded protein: CASTQSVGDYEQYF.

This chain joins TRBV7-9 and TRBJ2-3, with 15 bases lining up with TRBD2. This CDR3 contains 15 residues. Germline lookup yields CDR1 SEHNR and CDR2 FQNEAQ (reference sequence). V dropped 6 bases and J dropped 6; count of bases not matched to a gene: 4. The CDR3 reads CASSLGTSGGDTQYF. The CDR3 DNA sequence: TGTGCCAGCAGTCTTGGGACTAGCGGGGGGGATACGCAGTATTTT.

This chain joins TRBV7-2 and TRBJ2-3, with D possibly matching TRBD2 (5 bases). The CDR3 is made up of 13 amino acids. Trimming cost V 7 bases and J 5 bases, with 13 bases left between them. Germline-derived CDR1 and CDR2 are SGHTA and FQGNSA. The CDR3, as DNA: TGTGCCAGCACGCAGCGGACTGTAGATACGCAGTATTTT. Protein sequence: CASTQRTVDTQYF.

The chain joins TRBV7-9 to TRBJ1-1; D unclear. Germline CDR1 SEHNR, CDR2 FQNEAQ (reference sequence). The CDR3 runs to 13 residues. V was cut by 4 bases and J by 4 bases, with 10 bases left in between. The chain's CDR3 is CASSSTGVTEAFF. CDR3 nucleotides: TGTGCCAGCAGCTCGACCGGGGTCACTGAAGCTTTCTTT.

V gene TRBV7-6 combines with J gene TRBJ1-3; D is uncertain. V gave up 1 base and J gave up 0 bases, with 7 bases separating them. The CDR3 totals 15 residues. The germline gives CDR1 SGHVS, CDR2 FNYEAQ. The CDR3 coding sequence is TGTGCCAGCAGCTTAGGGGCTACCTCTGGAAACACCATATATTTT. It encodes CASSLGATSGNTIYF.

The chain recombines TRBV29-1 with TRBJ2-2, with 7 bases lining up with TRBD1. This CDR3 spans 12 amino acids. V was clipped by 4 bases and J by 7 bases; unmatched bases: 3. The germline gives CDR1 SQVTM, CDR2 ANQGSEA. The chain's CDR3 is CSVVAGGGELFF. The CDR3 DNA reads TGCAGCGTTGTTGCAGGGGGCGGGGAGCTGTTTTTT.

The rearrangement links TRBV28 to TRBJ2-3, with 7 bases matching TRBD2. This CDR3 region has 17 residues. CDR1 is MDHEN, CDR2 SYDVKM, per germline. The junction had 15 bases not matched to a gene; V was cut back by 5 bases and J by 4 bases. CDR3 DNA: TGTGCCAGCAGTCTACCCAGTTTAGGGGCGGGAGCAGATACGCAGTATTTT. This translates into CASSLPSLGAGADTQYF.

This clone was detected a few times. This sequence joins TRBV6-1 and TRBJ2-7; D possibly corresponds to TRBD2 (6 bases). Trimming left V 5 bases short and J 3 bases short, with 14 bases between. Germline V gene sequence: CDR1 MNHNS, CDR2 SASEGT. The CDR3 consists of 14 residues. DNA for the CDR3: TGTGCCAGCAGTAGTAGCGGAAACCGCTACGAGCAGTACTTC. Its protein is CASSSSGNRYEQYF.

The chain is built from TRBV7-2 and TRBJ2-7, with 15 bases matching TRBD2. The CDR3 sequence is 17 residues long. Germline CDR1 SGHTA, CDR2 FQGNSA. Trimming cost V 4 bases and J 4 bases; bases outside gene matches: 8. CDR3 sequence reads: CASSSPGLAGGGYEQYF. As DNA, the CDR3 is TGTGCCAGCAGCTCCCCTGGACTAGCGGGAGGGGGGTACGAGCAGTACTTC.

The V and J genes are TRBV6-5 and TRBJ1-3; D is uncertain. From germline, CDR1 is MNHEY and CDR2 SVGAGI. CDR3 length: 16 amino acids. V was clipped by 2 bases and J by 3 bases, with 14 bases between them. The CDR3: CASSYTGQSGGNTIYF. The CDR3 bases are TGTGCCAGCAGTTACACGGGTCAGTCTGGTGGAAACACCATATATTTT.

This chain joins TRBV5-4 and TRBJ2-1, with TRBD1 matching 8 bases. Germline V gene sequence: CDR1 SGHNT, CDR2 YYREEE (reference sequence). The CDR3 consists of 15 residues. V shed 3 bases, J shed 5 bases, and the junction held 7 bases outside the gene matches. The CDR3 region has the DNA TGTGCCAGCAGCTACCGGACAGGGCGAAACAATGAGCAGTTCTTC. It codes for CASSYRTGRNNEQFF.

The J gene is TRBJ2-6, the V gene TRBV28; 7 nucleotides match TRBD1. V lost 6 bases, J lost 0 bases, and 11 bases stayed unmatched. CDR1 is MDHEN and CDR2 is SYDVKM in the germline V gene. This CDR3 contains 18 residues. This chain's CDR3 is CASRPDRALSSGANVLTF. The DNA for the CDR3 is TGTGCCAGCAGACCTGACAGGGCGTTATCCTCTGGGGCCAACGTCCTGACTTTC.

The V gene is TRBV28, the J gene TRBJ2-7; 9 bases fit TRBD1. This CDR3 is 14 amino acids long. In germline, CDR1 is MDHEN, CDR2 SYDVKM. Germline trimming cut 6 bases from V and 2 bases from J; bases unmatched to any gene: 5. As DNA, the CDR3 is TGTGCCAGCAGACCGGGACAGGGAGCCTACGAGCAGTACTTC. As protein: CASRPGQGAYEQYF.

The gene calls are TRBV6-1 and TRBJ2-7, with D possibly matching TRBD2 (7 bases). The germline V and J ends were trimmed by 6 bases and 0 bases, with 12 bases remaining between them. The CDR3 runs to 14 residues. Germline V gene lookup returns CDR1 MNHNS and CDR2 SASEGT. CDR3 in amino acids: CASSKRGGSYEQYF. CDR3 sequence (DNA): TGTGCCAGCAGCAAAAGGGGGGGCTCCTACGAGCAGTACTTC.

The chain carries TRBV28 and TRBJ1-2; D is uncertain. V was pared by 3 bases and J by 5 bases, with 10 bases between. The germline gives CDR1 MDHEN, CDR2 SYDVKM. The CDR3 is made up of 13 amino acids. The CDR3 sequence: CASSFLGQYGYTF. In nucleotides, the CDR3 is TGTGCCAGCAGTTTTTTGGGCCAGTATGGCTACACCTTC.

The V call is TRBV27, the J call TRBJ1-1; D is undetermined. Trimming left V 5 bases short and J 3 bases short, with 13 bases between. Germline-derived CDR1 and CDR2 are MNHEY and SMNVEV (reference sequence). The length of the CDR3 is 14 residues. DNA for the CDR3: TGTGCCAGCAGTCCGGGGAGTGTCGACACTGAAGCTTTCTTT. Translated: CASSPGSVDTEAFF.

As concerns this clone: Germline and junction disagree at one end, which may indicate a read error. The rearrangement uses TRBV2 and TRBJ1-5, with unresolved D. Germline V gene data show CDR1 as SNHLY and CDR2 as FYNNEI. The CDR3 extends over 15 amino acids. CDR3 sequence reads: CASSEGRNSNQPQHF. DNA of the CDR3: TGTGCCAGCAGCGAAGGGAGAAATAGCAATCAGCCCCAGCATTTT. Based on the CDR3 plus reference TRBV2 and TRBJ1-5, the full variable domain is EPEVTQTPSHQVTQMGQEVILRCVPISNHLYFYWYRQILGQKVEFLVSFYNNEISEKSEIFDDQFSVERPDGSNFTLKIRSTKLEDSAMYFCASSEGRNSNQPQHFGDGTRLSIL.

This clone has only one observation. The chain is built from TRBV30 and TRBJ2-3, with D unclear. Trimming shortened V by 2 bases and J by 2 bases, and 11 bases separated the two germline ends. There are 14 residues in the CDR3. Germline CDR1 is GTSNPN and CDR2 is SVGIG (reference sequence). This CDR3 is CAWSHQDDTDTQYF. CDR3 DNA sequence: TGTGCCTGGAGTCACCAGGATGACACAGATACGCAGTATTTT. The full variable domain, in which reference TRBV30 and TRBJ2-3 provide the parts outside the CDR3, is SQTIHQWPATLVQPVGSPLSLECTVEGTSNPNLYWYRQAAGRGLQLLFYSVGIGQISSEVPQNLSASRPQDRQFILSSKKLLLSDSGFYLCAWSHQDDTDTQYFGPGTRLTVL.

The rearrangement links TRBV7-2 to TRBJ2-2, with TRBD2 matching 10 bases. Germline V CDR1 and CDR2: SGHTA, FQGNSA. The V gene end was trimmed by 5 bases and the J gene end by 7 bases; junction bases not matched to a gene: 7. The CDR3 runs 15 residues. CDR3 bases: TGTGCCAGCAGCCCTCCGAGGACTAGCGGCGGGGAGCTGTTTTTT. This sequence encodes CASSPPRTSGGELFF.

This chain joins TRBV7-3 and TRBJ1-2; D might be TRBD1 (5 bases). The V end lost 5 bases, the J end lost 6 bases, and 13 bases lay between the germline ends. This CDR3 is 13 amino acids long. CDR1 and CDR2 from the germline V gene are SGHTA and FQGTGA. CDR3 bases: TGTGCCAGCAGCCCGACGTCAGGGAATGGCTACACCTTC. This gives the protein CASSPTSGNGYTF.

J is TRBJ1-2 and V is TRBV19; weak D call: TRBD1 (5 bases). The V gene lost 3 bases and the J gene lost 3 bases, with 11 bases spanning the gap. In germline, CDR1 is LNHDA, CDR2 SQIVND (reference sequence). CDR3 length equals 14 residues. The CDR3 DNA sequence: TGTGCCAGTAGTATTCTTACAGGTTACTATGGCTACACCTTC. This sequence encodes CASSILTGYYGYTF. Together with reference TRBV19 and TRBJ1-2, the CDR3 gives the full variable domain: DGGITQSPKYLFRKEGQNVTLSCEQNLNHDAMYWYRQDPGQGLRLIYYSQIVNDFQKGDIAEGYSVSREKKESFPLTVTSAQKNPTAFYLCASSILTGYYGYTFGSGTRLTVV.

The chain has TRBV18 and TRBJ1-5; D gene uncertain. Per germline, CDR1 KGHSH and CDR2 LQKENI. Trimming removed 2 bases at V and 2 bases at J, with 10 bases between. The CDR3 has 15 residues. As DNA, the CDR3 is TGTGCCAGCTCACCAAACCCGGGAGGCAATCAGCCCCAGCATTTT. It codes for CASSPNPGGNQPQHF.